The rows below give T cell receptor beta chains drawn from one sample of a study of T cell changes during pregnancy in multiple sclerosis. TCRdb's table, derived via immunoSEQ multiplex PCR, lists solely in-frame clones and lacks some. Here the sample spans 85,000 to 110,000 clones, roughly 92% being singletons. The specimen was peripheral blood, collected after pregnancy. The source of these receptors is a female donor with multiple sclerosis, enrolled in a pregnancy study. Each CDR3 is given with its conserved first and last residue. A D gene is named only where the DNA matches it firmly. The size of a clone is reported for some rows only, either as once, few or many, or as a class for expanded clones.

V gene,J gene,CDR3 length,D gene,clone size,CDR3 protein,CDR3 DNA
TRBV6-1,TRBJ2-7,15,.,.,CASSVAAPGSGEQYF,TGTGCCAGCAGTGTCGCGGCCCCGGGATCGGGCGAGCAGTACTTC
TRBV19,TRBJ1-2,14,TRBD1,.,CASSIGDRENGYTF,TGTGCCAGTAGTATAGGGGACAGGGAGAATGGCTACACCTTC
TRBV9,TRBJ2-2,14,.,.,CASSVGWLTGELFF,TGTGCCAGCAGCGTAGGGTGGCTCACCGGGGAGCTGTTTTTT
TRBV6-1,TRBJ1-1,15,TRBD1,once,CASSEPGTGGTEAFF,TGTGCCAGCAGTGAACCTGGGACAGGGGGCACTGAAGCTTTCTTT
TRBV7-8,TRBJ2-2,15,TRBD2,.,CASRPAGGFWGELFF,TGTGCCAGCAGACCCGCGGGAGGCTTTTGGGGGGAGCTGTTTTTT
TRBV29-1,TRBJ2-7,15,TRBD1,.,CSVGPAGQGPYEQYF,TGCAGCGTTGGACCCGCGGGACAGGGACCTTACGAGCAGTACTTC
TRBV18,TRBJ1-1,13,.,.,CASSPTRTTEAFF,TGTGCCAGCTCACCTACACGCACAACTGAAGCTTTCTTT
TRBV9,TRBJ1-1,14,.,.,CASSQTQGNSEAFF,TGTGCCAGCAGCCAGACCCAGGGGAATTCTGAAGCTTTCTTT
TRBV28,TRBJ1-5,13,.,once,CASSETGNQPQHF,TGTGCCAGCAGTGAAACAGGTAATCAGCCCCAGCATTTT
TRBV14,TRBJ2-6,16,TRBD1,.,CASSDRVTSGANVLTF,TGTGCCAGCTCGGACAGGGTAACCTCTGGGGCCAACGTCCTGACTTTC
TRBV14,TRBJ1-4,15,.,.,CASSQTQGRNEKLFF,TGTGCCAGCAGCCAGACACAGGGCCGGAATGAAAAACTGTTTTTT
TRBV16,TRBJ2-3,15,TRBD2,.,CASSQGLAGTDTQYF,TGTGCCAGCAGCCAAGGACTAGCGGGAACAGATACGCAGTATTTT
TRBV25-1,TRBJ1-2,13,.,.,CASSDGPRAGYTF,TGTGCCAGCAGTGACGGGCCCAGGGCTGGCTACACCTTC
TRBV15,TRBJ1-6,18,TRBD1,.,CATSRDRPGTGNNSPLHF,TGTGCCACCAGCAGAGACCGTCCCGGGACAGGGAATAATTCACCCCTCCACTTT
TRBV18,TRBJ2-2,14,.,few,CASSSGQNTGELFF,TGTGCCAGCTCTTCTGGCCAGAACACCGGGGAGCTGTTTTTT
TRBV7-3,TRBJ2-1,15,.,once,CASSLTVGYNNEQFF,TGTGCCAGCAGCTTAACTGTCGGGTATAACAATGAGCAGTTCTTC
TRBV11-2,TRBJ2-1,14,.,.,CASSLGTAYNEQFF,TGTGCCAGCAGCTTAGGGACTGCCTACAATGAGCAGTTCTTC
TRBV19,TRBJ1-2,16,.,.,CASSISQGRPLYGYTF,TGTGCCAGTAGTATATCCCAGGGAAGACCTCTCTATGGCTACACCTTC
TRBV19,TRBJ2-4,14,.,.,CASNRGGAGNIQYF,TGTGCCAGTAACCGAGGGGGGGCAGGAAACATTCAGTACTTC
TRBV28,TRBJ1-5,14,TRBD1,.,CASSSDRGSQPQHF,TGTGCCAGCAGTTCTGACAGGGGAAGTCAGCCCCAGCATTTT
TRBV4-2,TRBJ1-1,14,.,.,CASSHRREYTEAFF,TGTGCCAGCAGCCACCGCAGGGAATACACTGAAGCTTTCTTT
TRBV2,TRBJ2-3,16,TRBD2,.,CASSEVSSGITDTQYF,TGTGCCAGCAGTGAAGTCTCTAGCGGAATCACAGATACGCAGTATTTT
TRBV5-1,TRBJ2-7,15,.,.,CASSDPYQDYYEQYF,TGCGCCAGCAGCGATCCCTATCAGGACTACTACGAGCAGTACTTC
TRBV15,TRBJ1-1,15,.,.,CATGSRKLMNTEAFF,TGTGCCACGGGGAGTAGGAAGCTCATGAACACTGAAGCTTTCTTT
TRBV14,TRBJ2-7,16,TRBD1,.,CASSHPGQGAIYEQYF,TGTGCCAGCAGCCATCCCGGACAGGGGGCGATCTACGAGCAGTACTTC
TRBV7-8,TRBJ2-2,16,TRBD2,.,CASSGVAGGLVGELFF,TGTGCCAGCTCGGGGGTAGCGGGGGGTCTGGTCGGGGAGCTGTTTTTT
TRBV6-5,TRBJ1-2,14,TRBD1,few,CASSYGQGRRGYTF,TGTGCCAGCAGTTACGGACAGGGTCGGCGCGGCTACACCTTC
TRBV18,TRBJ1-4,16,.,.,CASSPGPGNLNEKLFF,TGTGCCAGCTCACCTGGACCGGGAAATCTTAATGAAAAACTGTTTTTT
TRBV6-1,TRBJ1-5,15,.,.,CASSEAGGYNQPQHF,TGTGCCAGCAGTGAAGCGGGAGGGTACAATCAGCCCCAGCATTTT
TRBV27,TRBJ2-6,17,.,once,CASVPPKGGNGANVLTF,TGTGCCAGCGTTCCTCCTAAGGGGGGGAACGGGGCCAACGTCCTGACTTTC
TRBV27,TRBJ1-5,15,TRBD1,.,CASSHLRDRLEPQHF,TGTGCCAGCAGCCACCTGAGGGACAGACTCGAACCCCAGCATTTT